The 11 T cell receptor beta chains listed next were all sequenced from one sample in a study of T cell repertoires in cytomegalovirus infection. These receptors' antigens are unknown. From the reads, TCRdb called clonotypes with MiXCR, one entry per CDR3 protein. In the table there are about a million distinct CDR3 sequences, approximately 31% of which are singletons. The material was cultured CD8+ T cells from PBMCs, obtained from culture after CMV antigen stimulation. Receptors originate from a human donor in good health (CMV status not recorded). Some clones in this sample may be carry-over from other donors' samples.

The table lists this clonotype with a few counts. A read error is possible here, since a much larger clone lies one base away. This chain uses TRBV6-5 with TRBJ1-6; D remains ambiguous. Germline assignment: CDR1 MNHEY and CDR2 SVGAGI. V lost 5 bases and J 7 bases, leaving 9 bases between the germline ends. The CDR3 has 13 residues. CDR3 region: CASSRTRNSPLHF. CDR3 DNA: TGTGCCAGCAGTCGCACGAGAAATTCACCCCTCCACTTT.

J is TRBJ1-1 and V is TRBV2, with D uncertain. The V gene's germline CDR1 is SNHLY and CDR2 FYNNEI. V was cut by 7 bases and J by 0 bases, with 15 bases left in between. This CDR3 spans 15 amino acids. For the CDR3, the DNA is TGTGCCAGCACCCCGGACGGCAGGTTGAACACTGAAGCTTTCTTT. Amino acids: CASTPDGRLNTEAFF.

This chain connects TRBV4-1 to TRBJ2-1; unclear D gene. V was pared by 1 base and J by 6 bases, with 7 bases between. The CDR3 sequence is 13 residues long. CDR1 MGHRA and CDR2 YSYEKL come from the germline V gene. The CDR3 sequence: CASSQVGFNEQFF. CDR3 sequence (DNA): TGCGCCAGCAGCCAAGTCGGATTCAATGAGCAGTTCTTC.

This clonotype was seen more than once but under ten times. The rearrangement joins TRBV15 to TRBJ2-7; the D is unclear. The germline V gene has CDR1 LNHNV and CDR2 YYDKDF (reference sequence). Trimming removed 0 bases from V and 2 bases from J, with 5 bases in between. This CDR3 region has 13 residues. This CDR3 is CATSREIPYEQYF. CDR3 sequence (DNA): TGTGCCACCAGCAGAGAGATACCCTACGAGCAGTACTTC.

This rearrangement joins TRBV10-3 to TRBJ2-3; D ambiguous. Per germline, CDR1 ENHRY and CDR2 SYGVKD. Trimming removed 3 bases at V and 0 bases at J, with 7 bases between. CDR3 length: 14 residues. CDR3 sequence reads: CAISDPSSTDTQYF. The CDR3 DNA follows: TGTGCCATCAGTGACCCTTCTAGCACAGATACGCAGTATTTT.

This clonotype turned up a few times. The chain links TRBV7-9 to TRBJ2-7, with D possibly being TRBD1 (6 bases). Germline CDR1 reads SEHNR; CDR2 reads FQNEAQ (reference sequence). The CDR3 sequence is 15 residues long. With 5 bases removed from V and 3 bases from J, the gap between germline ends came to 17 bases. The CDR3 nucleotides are TGTGCCAGCAGCCCCAGCATGGGACAACTCTACGAGCAGTACTTC. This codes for CASSPSMGQLYEQYF.

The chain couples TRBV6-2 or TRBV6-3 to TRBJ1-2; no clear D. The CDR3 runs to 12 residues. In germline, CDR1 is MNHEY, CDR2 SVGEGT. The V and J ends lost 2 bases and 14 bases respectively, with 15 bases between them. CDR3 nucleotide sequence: TGTGCCAGCAGTTACCGGACGGCCCGCTGTACCTTC. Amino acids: CASSYRTARCTF.

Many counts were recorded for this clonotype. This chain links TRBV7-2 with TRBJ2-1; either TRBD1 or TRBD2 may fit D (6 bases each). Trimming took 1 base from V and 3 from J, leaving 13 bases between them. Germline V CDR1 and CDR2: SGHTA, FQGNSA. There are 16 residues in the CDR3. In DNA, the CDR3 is TGTGCCAGCAGCTTAGAGGTCGGGGGCAGCTACAATGAGCAGTTCTTC. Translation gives CASSLEVGGSYNEQFF.

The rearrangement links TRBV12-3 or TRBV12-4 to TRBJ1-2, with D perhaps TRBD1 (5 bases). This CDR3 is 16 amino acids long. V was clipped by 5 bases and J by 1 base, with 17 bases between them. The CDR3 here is CASSVGHDWLNYGYTF. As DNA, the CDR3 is TGTGCCAGCAGTGTAGGACACGACTGGCTTAACTATGGCTACACCTTC.

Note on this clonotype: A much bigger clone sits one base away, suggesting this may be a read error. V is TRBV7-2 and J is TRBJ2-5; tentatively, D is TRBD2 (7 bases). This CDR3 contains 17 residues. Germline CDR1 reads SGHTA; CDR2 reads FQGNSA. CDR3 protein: CASSPSLAGALQETQCF. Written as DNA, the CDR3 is TGTGCCAGCAGCCCGAGTCTGGCGGGGGCCCTCCAAGAGACCCAGTGCTTC.

The CDR3 loop reads CASTPPVNTGELFF. The DNA of the CDR3 is TGTGCCAGCACCCCCCCCGTCAACACCGGGGAGCTGTTTTTT. This rearrangement joins TRBV9 to TRBJ2-2; no definite D call. The CDR3 contains 14 residues. Germline CDR1 reads SGDLS; CDR2 reads YYNGEE. V was cut by 6 bases and J by 2 bases, with 11 bases left in between.